This record looks at one T cell receptor beta chain sequence and its context. Other nucleotide sequences in the sample specify the same CDR3. This record comes from a study of blood T cell repertoires in COVID-19. Trimming removed 0 bases at V and 1 base at J, with 6 bases between. CDR3 length equals 13 residues. From germline, CDR1 is GTSNPN and CDR2 SVGIG (reference sequence). As originally analysed: Estimation of nucleated cell counts relied on the amplification of reference gene primers. TCRdb's copy holds only in-frame clones and misses some; the assay was immunoSEQ multiplex PCR. V, J and clone size are those of that table, while D and trimming were read from the DNA. The profile shows fewer than 25,000 clones, about 89% of them singletons.

The receptor was derived from a human donor in a cohort sampled during active COVID-19. The sample comprised peripheral blood. V is TRBV30 and J is TRBJ1-1; a possible D gene is TRBD1 (5 bases). In DNA, the CDR3 is TGTGCCTGGAGTGTGGGGGGGAACACTGAAGCTTTCTTT. Protein: CAWSVGGNTEAFF.